These T cell receptor beta chains were read from a single sample in a study of human T cells and chemical hapten exposure. TCRdb re-analysed the RACE reads in MiXCR, keeping a single row per CDR3 protein. Altogether roughly 130,000 distinct CDR3 sequences are present, 9% to 10% being singletons, with the ten largest covering about 2%. The sample taken for sequencing was whole blood. The source is a male donor in good health. Some clones in this sample may be carry-over from other donors' samples. The conserved cysteine and the conserved F or W are not part of the CDR3 here. For some rows the clone size is stated as once, few or many, or as a class when expanded; others skip it.

V gene: TRBV10-3; clone size: -; CDR3 protein: AISESIAGGGEQF
V gene: TRBV7-3; clone size: few; CDR3 protein: ASSLTTGPGTTEAF
V gene: TRBV12-3/TRBV12-4; clone size: few; CDR3 protein: ASSPGVGEAF
V gene: TRBV20-1; clone size: -; CDR3 protein: SARDSGSSYNEQF
V gene: TRBV5-8; clone size: few; CDR3 protein: ASSLGHIQETQY
V gene: TRBV6-2/TRBV6-3; clone size: few; CDR3 protein: ASSYSMGGIYTEAF
V gene: TRBV7-9; clone size: many; CDR3 protein: ASSLVGAELGEKLF
V gene: TRBV6-1; clone size: many; CDR3 protein: ASSESETGANVLT
V gene: TRBV3-1; clone size: few; CDR3 protein: ASSQTSGGFTDTQY
V gene: TRBV14; clone size: -; CDR3 protein: ASSQYDRGEQY
V gene: TRBV20-1; clone size: few; CDR3 protein: SSGTVRGTEAF
V gene: TRBV20-1; clone size: many; CDR3 protein: SATTGGSGRSGELF
V gene: TRBV7-9; clone size: many; CDR3 protein: ASSLTFNYGYT
V gene: TRBV12-5; clone size: once; CDR3 protein: ASGLDQPASGRDSPLH
V gene: TRBV13; clone size: -; CDR3 protein: ASSFWGKEKETQY
V gene: TRBV6-1; clone size: few; CDR3 protein: ASRVLTVQNTEAF